A single TCR beta chain is shown here with its context. The antigen remains unidentified. Treatment denoted: oral pan-JAK inhibitor, 5-10 mg twice daily. Collection of lesional scalp punch biopsies and peripheral blood was performed in alopecia areata patients. The sample comes from a study of CD8+ T cells in alopecia areata. Study-level information: Those patients who were treated received oral tofacitinib, which was given at 5 to 10 mg twice daily for moderate-to-severe alopecia areata. Treatment with tofacitinib (6 to 18 months) was followed by 6 months off drug. Study results and limitations: Sharing of TCR sequences between patients (possibly for HLA-related reasons) was less clear than in mice.

Extraction of RNA preceded its reverse transcription into cDNA, which served as the sequencing template. Some clones are missing from TCRdb's copy, which holds only in-frame ones; the method was immunoSEQ multiplex PCR. This sample has under 110,000 clones; 55% to 70% occur once, and the top ten carry roughly 17%. CDR3 length: 14 amino acids. Trimming took 0 bases from V and 1 from J, leaving 6 bases between them. Looked up from germline, CDR1 is MGHRA and CDR2 is YSYEKL. The chain is built from TRBV4-1 and TRBJ1-2, with D hard to call. Specimen: CD8+ T cells sorted from blood, collected at approximately week 56, from a patient treated with tofacitinib. The receptor's source is a human donor with alopecia areata. In DNA, the CDR3 is TGCGCCAGCAGCCAAGATTTGCTTAACTATGGCTACACCTTC. This codes for CASSQDLLNYGYTF.